The TCR beta chain under discussion was sequenced for a study of shared clonotypes between healthy human individuals. Clones were read by immunoSEQ multiplex PCR, and TCRdb kept only the in-frame ones, dropping some. The sample carries over a million clones, around 97% recorded once. The TCR comes from a man aged 30-40 years in good health. The specimen sequenced was naive CD4+ T cells sorted from blood. Subset given: CD45RA+ positively selected.

CDR3 sequence: CASSSQGWYQETQYF. Written as DNA, the CDR3 is TGTGCCAGCAGCTCACAGGGTTGGTACCAAGAGACCCAGTACTTC. The chain is built from TRBV5-8 and TRBJ2-5; D possibly corresponds to TRBD1 (6 bases). Germline assignment: CDR1 SGHTS and CDR2 YDEGEE. V was trimmed by 3 bases and J by 0 bases, leaving 12 bases between them. This CDR3 has 15 amino acids.